Below are 11 T cell receptor beta chains sequenced from a single sample in a study of CD8 T cells in ankylosing spondylitis (dated by TCRdb to about 2017). Overall study results and their limits: A TCR beta motif of several highly homologous amino acid variants appeared characteristic of blood from ankylosing spondylitis patients.

Libraries were made using 5' RACE. The instrument given in TCRdb is Illumina HiSeq 2500. In TCRdb, the public reads were trimmed at Q25 with fastp and aligned with MiXCR, with productive beta chains retained. Rows merge per CDR3 protein into single entries with the most common DNA and genes. The sample table shows roughly 700,000 distinct CDR3 sequences, and 15% to 20% are seen once. About 20% of the sample is held by the ten biggest clonotypes. The antigens these receptors bind are not known. The specimen was blood, either unsorted or a sorted T cell fraction (not recorded which). The receptors originated from a male donor with ankylosing spondylitis.

A few counts support this clonotype. The genes are TRBV6-5 and TRBJ2-7; D is uncertain. The CDR3 covers 14 residues. Germline V gene sequence: CDR1 MNHEY, CDR2 SVGAGI. V lost 2 bases and J 0 bases, leaving 8 bases between the germline ends. CDR3 amino acids: CASSYEAASYEQYF. CDR3 DNA: TGTGCCAGCAGTTACGAGGCAGCCTCCTACGAGCAGTACTTC.

This clonotype has a handful of counts. The CDR3 bases are TGCAGTGCTAGAGAGGCCGGGAGACTTTTGGGGTACTTC. It encodes CSAREAGRLLGYF. The gene calls are TRBV20-1 and TRBJ2-7; D is possibly TRBD2 (6 bases). This CDR3 is 13 amino acids long. The germline CDR1 and CDR2 sequences are DFQATT and SNEGSKA (reference sequence). V lost 0 bases to trimming and J lost 12 bases, with 18 bases between them.

The V call is TRBV20-1, the J call TRBJ1-1; 11 bases agree with TRBD1. Per germline, CDR1 DFQATT and CDR2 SNEGSKA (reference sequence). CDR3 length equals 15 residues. V was pared by 4 bases and J by 7 bases, with 11 bases of the junction left unmatched. The chain's CDR3 is CSAIWGGTGGYEAFF. The CDR3 bases are TGCAGTGCTATCTGGGGAGGGACAGGGGGATATGAAGCTTTCTTT.

J is TRBJ2-3 and V is TRBV20-1; 10 bases line up with TRBD2. Germline CDR1 reads DFQATT; CDR2 reads SNEGSKA (reference sequence). The V and J ends lost 3 bases and 0 bases, in that order; junction bases with no gene match: 6. The CDR3 has 16 residues. CDR3 amino acids: CSASGRLAGSTDTQYF. Written as DNA, the CDR3 is TGCAGTGCTAGCGGCCGACTAGCGGGTAGCACAGATACGCAGTATTTT.

V and J are TRBV7-6 and TRBJ2-1; D possibly uses TRBD1 or TRBD2 (5 bases each). The ends were cut back, 5 bases at V and 5 bases at J, with 16 bases in the middle. The CDR3 runs 15 residues. Germline CDR1 is SGHVS and CDR2 is FNYEAQ. CDR3 protein: CASSPWDLPNNEQFF. CDR3 DNA: TGTGCCAGCAGCCCCTGGGACCTACCGAACAATGAGCAGTTCTTC. Complete variable domain (other parts from reference TRBV7-6 and TRBJ2-1): GAGVSQSPRYKVTKRGQDVALRCDPISGHVSLYWYRQALGQGPEFLTYFNYEAQQDKSGLPNDRFSAERPEGSISTLTIQRTEQRDSAMYRCASSPWDLPNNEQFFGPGTRLTVL.

This clonotype has more than one count but fewer than ten. The genes are TRBV12-3 or TRBV12-4 and TRBJ1-3; TRBD1 agrees at 9 bases. V shed 6 bases, J shed 4 bases, and the junction held 7 bases outside the gene matches. This CDR3 is built from 15 residues. DNA of the CDR3: TGTGCCAGCAGCCCCAACAGGGGGCAAGGAAACACCATATATTTT. This translates into CASSPNRGQGNTIYF.

The gene calls are TRBV7-8 and TRBJ2-1; 9 bases fit TRBD2. CDR3 size: 16 residues. The V gene end was trimmed by 1 base and the J gene end by 6 bases; junction bases not matched to a gene: 7. Germline loops: CDR1 SGHVS, CDR2 FQNEAQ. CDR3 nucleotides: TGTGCCAGCAGCTTAGTCGGGCGGGGGGGCGTCAATGAGCAGTTCTTC. Encoded protein: CASSLVGRGGVNEQFF.

This chain joins TRBV21-1 and TRBJ2-7; the D segment call TRBD2 is taken from the table without a DNA check. TRBV21-1 is a pseudogene locus. The length of the CDR3 is 13 residues. The CDR3: CASPQRVSYEQYF. DNA for the CDR3: TGTGCCAGCCCTCAGCGGGTCTCCTACGAGCAGTACTTC.

This chain links TRBV20-1 with TRBJ2-1; 12 positions match TRBD2. Germline loops: CDR1 DFQATT, CDR2 SNEGSKA (reference sequence). This CDR3 spans 14 amino acids. The J segment lost 10 bases and the V segment lost 6 bases, leaving 10 bases of the junction unmatched. In DNA, the CDR3 is TGCAGTGCCCAGAGGACTAGCGGGACGGTGGAGCAGTTCTTC. Translation gives CSAQRTSGTVEQFF.

The V and J genes are TRBV7-8 and TRBJ2-2; 11 nucleotides agree with TRBD2. CDR1 SGHVS and CDR2 FQNEAQ come from the germline V gene. The CDR3 is 19 amino acids. V shed 1 base and J 1 base; nucleotides not matched to a gene: 8. The CDR3 DNA reads TGTGCCAGCAGCTTAGGCGCTAGCGGGGGGCCCAAGAACACCGGGGAGCTGTTTTTT. Residues: CASSLGASGGPKNTGELFF.

This clonotype was observed a handful of times. The genes are TRBV5-1 and TRBJ2-2, with TRBD1 matching 8 bases. This CDR3 is built from 15 residues. Germline CDR1 reads SGHRS; CDR2 reads YFSETQ. Trimming cost V 6 bases and J 3 bases; bases outside gene matches: 7. CDR3 sequence: CASISGTGDTGELFF. The CDR3 DNA reads TGCGCCAGCATTTCCGGGACAGGCGACACCGGGGAGCTGTTTTTT.